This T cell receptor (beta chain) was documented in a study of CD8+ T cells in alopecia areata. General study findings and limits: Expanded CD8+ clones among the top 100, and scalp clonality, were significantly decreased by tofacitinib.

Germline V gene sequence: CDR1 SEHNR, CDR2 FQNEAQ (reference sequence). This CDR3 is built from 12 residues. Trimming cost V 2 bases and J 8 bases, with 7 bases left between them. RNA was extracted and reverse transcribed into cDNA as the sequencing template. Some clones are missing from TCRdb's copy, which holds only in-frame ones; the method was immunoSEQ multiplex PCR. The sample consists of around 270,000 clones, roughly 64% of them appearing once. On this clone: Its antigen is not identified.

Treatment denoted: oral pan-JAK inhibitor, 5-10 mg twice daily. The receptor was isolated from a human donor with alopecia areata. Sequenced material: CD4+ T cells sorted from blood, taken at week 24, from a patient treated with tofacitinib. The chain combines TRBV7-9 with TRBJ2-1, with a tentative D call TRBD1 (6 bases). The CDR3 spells CASSLSGDEQFF. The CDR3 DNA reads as TGTGCCAGCAGCTTATCAGGGGATGAGCAGTTCTTC.